The present TCR beta chain was sequenced within a study of cytomegalovirus exposure and HLA in healthy donors. Use of 60 Vbeta and 13 Jbeta primers characterized the PCR. The data were produced by immunoSEQ multiplex PCR, yet TCRdb's version contains in-frame clones alone and is incomplete. The data hold 150,000 to 200,000 clones, with roughly 84% observed a single time. Trimming at V came to 5 bases and at J to 4 bases, leaving 5 bases not matched to a gene. CDR1 and CDR2 from the germline V gene are MNHEY and SMNVEV (reference sequence). This CDR3 contains 15 residues. This TCR derives from a man in his fifties or sixties in good health and CMV-seropositive. The chain couples TRBV27 to TRBJ2-1; TRBD1 matches at 10 bases. Sequencing was carried out using PBMCs. CDR3 bases: TGTGCCAGCAGTCCCGGGACAGGGGATTACAATGAGCAGTTCTTC. Translating it yields CASSPGTGDYNEQFF.